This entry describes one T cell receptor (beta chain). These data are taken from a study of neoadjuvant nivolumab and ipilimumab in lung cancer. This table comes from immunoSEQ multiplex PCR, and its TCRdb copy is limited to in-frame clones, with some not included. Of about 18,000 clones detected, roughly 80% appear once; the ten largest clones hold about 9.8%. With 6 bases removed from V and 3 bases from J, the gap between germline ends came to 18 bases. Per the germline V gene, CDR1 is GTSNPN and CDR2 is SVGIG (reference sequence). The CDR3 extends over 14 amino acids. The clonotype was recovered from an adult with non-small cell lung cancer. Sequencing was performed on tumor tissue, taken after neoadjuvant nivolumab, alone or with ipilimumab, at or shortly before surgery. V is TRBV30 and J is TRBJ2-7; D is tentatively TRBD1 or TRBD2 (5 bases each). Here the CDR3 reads CACLDRGVVYEQYF. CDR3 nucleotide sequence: TGTGCCTGCCTCGACCGAGGGGTCGTCTACGAGCAGTACTTC.